This T cell receptor (beta chain) was profiled in a study of shared clonotypes between healthy human individuals. About the study: The study drew on a couple of women and a few men aged 18 to 49 as donors.

This table comes from immunoSEQ multiplex PCR, and its TCRdb copy is limited to in-frame clones, with some not included. The sample has 850,000 to 1,100,000 clones, 70% to 85% seen once. This clone was detected a few times. The V gene end was trimmed by 1 base and the J gene end by 6 bases; junction bases not matched to a gene: 5. The CDR3 extends over 15 amino acids. Germline CDR1 and CDR2: SGHDT and YYEEEE. The chain recombines TRBV5-6 with TRBJ1-5; TRBD1 aligns across 9 bases. The origin of this receptor is a man aged 18 to 35 in good health. Some clones in this sample may be carry-over from other donors' samples. Sequenced: memory CD4+ T cells from PBMCs. Subset of the sample: CD45RA-negative fraction. CDR3 protein: CASSLWTGVSQPQHF. DNA for the CDR3: TGTGCCAGCAGCTTGTGGACAGGGGTCAGTCAGCCCCAGCATTTT.